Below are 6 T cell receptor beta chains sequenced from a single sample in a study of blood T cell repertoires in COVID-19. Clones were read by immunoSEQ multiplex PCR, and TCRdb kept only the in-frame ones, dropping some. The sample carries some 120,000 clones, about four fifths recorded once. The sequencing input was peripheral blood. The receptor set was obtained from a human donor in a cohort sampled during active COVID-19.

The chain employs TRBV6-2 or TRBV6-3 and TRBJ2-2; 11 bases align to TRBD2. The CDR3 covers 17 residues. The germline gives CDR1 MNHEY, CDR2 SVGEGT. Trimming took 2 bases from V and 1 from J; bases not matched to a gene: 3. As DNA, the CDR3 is TGTGCCAGCAGTTACGGCGGACTAGCGGGGAACACCGGGGAGCTGTTTTTT. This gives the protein CASSYGGLAGNTGELFF.

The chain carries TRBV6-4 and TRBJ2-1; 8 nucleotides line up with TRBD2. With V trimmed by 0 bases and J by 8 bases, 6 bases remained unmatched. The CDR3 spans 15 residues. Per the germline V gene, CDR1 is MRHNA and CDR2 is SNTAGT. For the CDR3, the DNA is TGTGCCAGCAGTGACTCAGCGGGAGCAGGTCATGAGCAGTTCTTC. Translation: CASSDSAGAGHEQFF.

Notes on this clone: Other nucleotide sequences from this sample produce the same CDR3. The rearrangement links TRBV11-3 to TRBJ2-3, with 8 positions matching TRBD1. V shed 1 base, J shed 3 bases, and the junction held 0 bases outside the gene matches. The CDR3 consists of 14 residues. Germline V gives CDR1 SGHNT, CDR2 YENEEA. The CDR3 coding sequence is TGTGCCAGCAGCTTAGGACAGGGGACAGATACGCAGTATTTT. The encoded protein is CASSLGQGTDTQYF.

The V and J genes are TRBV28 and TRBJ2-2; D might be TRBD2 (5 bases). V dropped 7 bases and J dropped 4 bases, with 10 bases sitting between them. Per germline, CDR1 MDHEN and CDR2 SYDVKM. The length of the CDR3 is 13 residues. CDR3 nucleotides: TGTGCCAGCACCGTTGCGGGCACCGGGGAGCTGTTTTTT. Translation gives CASTVAGTGELFF.

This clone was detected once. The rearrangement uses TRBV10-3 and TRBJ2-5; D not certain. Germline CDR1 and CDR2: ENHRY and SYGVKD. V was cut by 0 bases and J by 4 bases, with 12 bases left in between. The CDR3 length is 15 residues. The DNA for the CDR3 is TGTGCCATCAGTGAGTCCGGGTTTGCGGCAGAGACCCAGTACTTC. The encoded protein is CAISESGFAAETQYF.

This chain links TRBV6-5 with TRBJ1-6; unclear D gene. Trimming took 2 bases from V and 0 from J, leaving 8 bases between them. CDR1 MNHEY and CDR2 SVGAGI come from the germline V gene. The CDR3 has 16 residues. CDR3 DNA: TGTGCCAGCAGTTACAAGCACGACTCCTATAATTCACCCCTCCACTTT. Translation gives CASSYKHDSYNSPLHF.